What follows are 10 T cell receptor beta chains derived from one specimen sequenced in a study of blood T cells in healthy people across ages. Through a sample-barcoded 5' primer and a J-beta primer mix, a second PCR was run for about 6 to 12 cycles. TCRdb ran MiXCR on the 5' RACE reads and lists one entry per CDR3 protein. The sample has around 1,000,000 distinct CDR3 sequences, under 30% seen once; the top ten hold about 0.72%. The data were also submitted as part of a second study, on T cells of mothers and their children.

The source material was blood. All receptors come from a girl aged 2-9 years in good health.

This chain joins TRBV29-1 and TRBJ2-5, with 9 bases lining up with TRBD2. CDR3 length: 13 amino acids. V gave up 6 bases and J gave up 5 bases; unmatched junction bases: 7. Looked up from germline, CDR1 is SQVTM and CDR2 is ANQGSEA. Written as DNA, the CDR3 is TGCAGCGTACCGGGACTAGCTTTGGAGACCCAGTACTTC. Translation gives CSVPGLALETQYF.

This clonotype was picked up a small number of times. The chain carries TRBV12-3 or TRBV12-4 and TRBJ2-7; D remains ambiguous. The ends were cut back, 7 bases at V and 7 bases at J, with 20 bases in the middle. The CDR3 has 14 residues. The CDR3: CASTLGPPSGEQYF. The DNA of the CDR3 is TGTGCCAGCACCCTAGGACCGCCTTCCGGGGAGCAGTACTTC.

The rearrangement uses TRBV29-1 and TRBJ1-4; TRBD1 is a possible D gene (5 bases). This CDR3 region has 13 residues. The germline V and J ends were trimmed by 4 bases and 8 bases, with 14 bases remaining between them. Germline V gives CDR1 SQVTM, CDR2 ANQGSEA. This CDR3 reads CSVVWGIEEKLFF. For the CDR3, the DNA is TGCAGCGTTGTTTGGGGGATAGAGGAAAAACTGTTTTTT.

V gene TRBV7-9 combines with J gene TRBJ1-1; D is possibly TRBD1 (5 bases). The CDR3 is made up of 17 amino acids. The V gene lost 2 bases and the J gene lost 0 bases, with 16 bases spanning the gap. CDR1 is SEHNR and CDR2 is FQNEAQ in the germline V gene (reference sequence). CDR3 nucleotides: TGTGCCAGCAGCTTATCTAAGAGACAGAGAATGAACACTGAAGCTTTCTTT. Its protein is CASSLSKRQRMNTEAFF.

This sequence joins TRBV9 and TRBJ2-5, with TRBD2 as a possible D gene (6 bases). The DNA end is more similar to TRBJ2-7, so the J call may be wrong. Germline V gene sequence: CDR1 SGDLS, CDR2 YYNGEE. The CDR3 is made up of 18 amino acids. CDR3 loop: CASSGERGSGDGAYEQYF. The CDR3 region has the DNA TGTGCCAGCAGCGGAGAAAGGGGTTCGGGGGACGGTGCCTACGAGCAGTACTTC.

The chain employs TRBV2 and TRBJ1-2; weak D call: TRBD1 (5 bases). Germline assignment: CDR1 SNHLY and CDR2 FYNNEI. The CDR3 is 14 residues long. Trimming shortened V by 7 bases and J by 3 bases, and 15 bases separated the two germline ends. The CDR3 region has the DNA TGTGCCAGCATGGGGCAGGGTACACACTATGGCTACACCTTC. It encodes CASMGQGTHYGYTF.

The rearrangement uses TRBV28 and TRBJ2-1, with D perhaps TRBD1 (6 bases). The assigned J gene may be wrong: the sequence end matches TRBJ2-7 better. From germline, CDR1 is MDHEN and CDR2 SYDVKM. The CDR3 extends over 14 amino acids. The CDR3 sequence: CASRGGGTPGEQYF. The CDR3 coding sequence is TGTGCCAGCAGAGGGGGTGGGACGCCGGGCGAGCAGTACTTC.

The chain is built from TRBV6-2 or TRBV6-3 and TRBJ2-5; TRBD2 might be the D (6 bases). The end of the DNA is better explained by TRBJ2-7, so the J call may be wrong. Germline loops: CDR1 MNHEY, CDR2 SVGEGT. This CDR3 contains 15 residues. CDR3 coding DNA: TGTGCCAGCAGGCGGGATGGAGATCCGAACAACGAGCAGTACTTC. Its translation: CASRRDGDPNNEQYF.

In DNA, the CDR3 is TGTGCCAGCAGGATGCTAACAGATACGCAGTATTTT. This gives the protein CASRMLTDTQYF. The gene calls are TRBV6-6 and TRBJ2-3; D is unresolved. V was clipped by 6 bases and J by 3 bases, with 7 bases between them. The CDR3 has 12 amino acids. Germline V lookup: CDR1 MNHNY, CDR2 SVGAGI (reference sequence).

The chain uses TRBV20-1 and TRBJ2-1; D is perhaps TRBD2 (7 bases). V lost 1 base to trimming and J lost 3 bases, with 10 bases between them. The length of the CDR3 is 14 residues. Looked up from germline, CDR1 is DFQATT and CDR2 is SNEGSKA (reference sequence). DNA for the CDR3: TGCAGTGCTAGAGGGAGGGGGGGCTACAATGAGCAGTTCTTC. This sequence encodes CSARGRGGYNEQFF.